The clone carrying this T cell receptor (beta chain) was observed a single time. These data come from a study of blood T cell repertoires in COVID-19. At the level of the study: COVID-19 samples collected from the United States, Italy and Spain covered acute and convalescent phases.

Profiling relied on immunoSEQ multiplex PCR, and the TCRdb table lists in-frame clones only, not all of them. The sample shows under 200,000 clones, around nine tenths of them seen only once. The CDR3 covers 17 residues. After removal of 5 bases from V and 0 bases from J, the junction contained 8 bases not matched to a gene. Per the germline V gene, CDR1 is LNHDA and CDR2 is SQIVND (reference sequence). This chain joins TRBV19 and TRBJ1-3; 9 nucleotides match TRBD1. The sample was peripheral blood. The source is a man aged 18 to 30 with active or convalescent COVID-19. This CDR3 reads CASSLGTGTSSGNTIYF. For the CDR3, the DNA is TGTGCCAGTAGTCTCGGGACAGGGACGAGCTCTGGAAACACCATATATTTT.